These 26 T cell receptor beta chains share one sample of origin, sequenced in a study of T-cell reconstitution after alpha-beta-depleted transplantation in children. Unique molecular identifiers were used to barcode this TCRbeta library. TCRdb re-called the PCR reads with MiXCR, one entry per CDR3 protein. The sample shows hundreds of thousands of distinct CDR3 sequences, roughly an eighth of them seen only once. The starting material was PBMCs from the stem cell graft donor, obtained from the stem cell graft. The receptors derive from a human donor who donated a stem cell graft to a child with combined immunodeficiency.

The chain couples TRBV3-1 to TRBJ2-5; D possibly corresponds to TRBD2 (6 bases). Trimming removed 2 bases from V and 4 bases from J, with 11 bases in between. This CDR3 has 14 residues. Germline V CDR1 and CDR2: LGHDT, YNNKEL (reference sequence). In nucleotides, the CDR3 is TGTGCCAGCAGCCAATATAGGAGGGGAGAGACCCAGTACTTC. Protein product: CASSQYRRGETQYF.

The V and J genes are TRBV18 and TRBJ2-1, with 7 bases aligning to TRBD2. There are 17 residues in the CDR3. Germline CDR1 is KGHSH and CDR2 is LQKENI. Unmatched junction bases numbered 13, after V lost 4 bases and J lost 4 bases. The CDR3 bases are TGTGCCAGCTCACTCCGGGACGCCCGGACTAGTTACAATGAGCAGTTCTTC. This translates into CASSLRDARTSYNEQFF.

The chain has TRBV30 and TRBJ2-5, with D unclear. Trimming shortened V by 2 bases and J by 1 base, and 8 bases separated the two germline ends. Germline CDR1 and CDR2: GTSNPN and SVGIG (reference sequence). This CDR3 comprises 13 residues. CDR3 in amino acids: CAWSRQLQETQYF. CDR3 in DNA: TGTGCCTGGAGTAGACAACTCCAAGAGACCCAGTACTTC.

This chain links TRBV14 with TRBJ2-1; D tentatively reads TRBD1 or TRBD2 (5 bases each). Trimming removed 3 bases from V and 3 bases from J, with 15 bases in between. There are 16 residues in the CDR3. Germline lookup yields CDR1 SGHDN and CDR2 FVKESK. CDR3 in DNA: TGTGCCAGCAGCCAGGGGACCGCTAATAACTACAATGAGCAGTTCTTC. It yields the protein CASSQGTANNYNEQFF.

This clonotype has ten or more counts. The rearrangement joins TRBV5-5 to TRBJ2-7; D gene unclear. Germline V gives CDR1 SGHKS, CDR2 YYEKEE (reference sequence). V was clipped by 1 base and J by 0 bases, with 11 bases between them. This CDR3 is 15 amino acids long. The DNA for the CDR3 is TGTGCCAGCAGCTTGAGGTCCCTGAGCTCCTACGAGCAGTACTTC. It is translated as CASSLRSLSSYEQYF. Full variable domain (remainder filled in from reference TRBV5-5 and TRBJ2-7): DAGVTQSPTHLIKTRGQQVTLRCSPISGHKSVSWYQQVLGQGPQFIFQYYEKEERGRGNFPDRFSARQFPNYSSELNVNALLLGDSALYLCASSLRSLSSYEQYFGPGTRLTVT.

This clonotype turned up a few times. The chain carries TRBV12-3 or TRBV12-4 and TRBJ1-5, with D unclear. CDR3 length equals 12 residues. V lost 5 bases, J lost 8 bases, and 10 bases lay in between. The CDR3 is CASSVGPEPQHF. The CDR3 nucleotides read TGTGCCAGCAGTGTAGGCCCAGAGCCCCAGCATTTT.

V and J are TRBV27 and TRBJ2-7, with TRBD1 as a possible D gene (5 bases). The length of the CDR3 is 15 residues. Germline assignment: CDR1 MNHEY and CDR2 SMNVEV (reference sequence). Between the trimmed V and J ends, which lost 6 bases and 4 bases, there was a span of 19 bases. The DNA for the CDR3 is TGTGCCAGCAGCCCGGCGGCAGGGATTCCTTACGAGCAGTACTTC. Protein: CASSPAAGIPYEQYF.

This clonotype has a count of ten or more. This chain connects TRBV28 to TRBJ2-7; 7 bases fit TRBD2. Germline V lookup: CDR1 MDHEN, CDR2 SYDVKM. J was trimmed by 6 bases and V by 6 bases; bases with no gene match: 14. The length of the CDR3 is 15 residues. In DNA, the CDR3 is TGTGCCAGCAGGGGGGGGTTGGAGGGGATCAGCGAGCAGTACTTC. Amino acids: CASRGGLEGISEQYF.

Notes on this clonotype: One end of the junction fails to match germline, which may point to a read error. The V and J genes are TRBV7-2 and TRBJ2-3; D ambiguous. The V gene's germline CDR1 is SGHTA and CDR2 FQGNSA. The CDR3 covers 15 residues. The CDR3 protein is CASSSRASGTYTQYF. The CDR3 DNA reads TGTGCCAGCAGCTCCCGAGCGAGTGGCACATATACGCAGTATTTT.

This clonotype has a single count. The rearrangement uses TRBV11-3 and TRBJ2-7; TRBD1 matches 11 bases. Germline V CDR1 and CDR2: SGHNT, YENEEA. The CDR3 totals 16 residues. Trimming cost V 5 bases and J 2 bases; bases outside gene matches: 8. Here the CDR3 reads CASSPDRGPTAYEQYF. For the CDR3, the DNA is TGTGCCAGCAGCCCGGACAGGGGGCCGACCGCCTACGAGCAGTACTTC.

This clonotype was recorded at least ten times. The V gene is TRBV24-1, the J gene TRBJ2-5; 11 bases agree with TRBD1. Germline CDR1 reads KGHDR; CDR2 reads SFDVKD. V shed 9 bases and J 3 bases; nucleotides not matched to a gene: 5. CDR3 length: 14 residues. The CDR3 is CATVGTGGEETQYF. DNA for the CDR3: TGTGCCACCGTCGGGACAGGGGGGGAAGAGACCCAGTACTTC.

The gene calls are TRBV6-5 and TRBJ2-5; D is undetermined. The CDR3 sequence is 12 residues long. In germline, CDR1 is MNHEY, CDR2 SVGAGI. Trimming removed 2 bases at V and 5 bases at J, with 6 bases between. The CDR3 loop reads CASSYKGETQYF. In nucleotides, the CDR3 is TGTGCCAGCAGTTACAAAGGGGAGACCCAGTACTTC.

The genes are TRBV11-1 and TRBJ2-1, with D perhaps being TRBD1 or TRBD2 (6 bases each). Trimming left V 0 bases short and J 4 bases short, with 13 bases between. Germline CDR1 SGHAT, CDR2 FQDESV (reference sequence). The CDR3 length is 16 residues. The CDR3 DNA reads TGTGCCAGCAGCTTAGCCCCTGGGGGGCCTTACAATGAGCAGTTCTTC. Its protein is CASSLAPGGPYNEQFF.

The CDR3 loop reads CATSGKTPTSGSNEQFF. The CDR3 DNA sequence: TGTGCCACCAGTGGAAAAACACCGACTAGCGGGAGCAATGAGCAGTTCTTC. The chain carries TRBV24-1 and TRBJ2-1; the match to TRBD2 covers 12 bases. The germline V gene encodes CDR1 KGHDR and CDR2 SFDVKD. The CDR3 contains 17 residues. The V segment lost 5 bases and the J segment 6 bases; nucleotides outside the gene matches: 10.

The sample holds many counts of this clonotype. The rearrangement links TRBV12-3 or TRBV12-4 to TRBJ2-3, with a tentative D call TRBD1 (6 bases). The CDR3 contains 17 residues. The V end lost 7 bases, the J end lost 2 bases, and 22 bases lay between the germline ends. The CDR3 nucleotides are TGTGCCAGCAACAAGGGCGACAGGAACCTTCACACAGATACGCAGTATTTT. Its translation: CASNKGDRNLHTDTQYF.

The table lists this clonotype with many counts. The CDR3 DNA is TGTGCCAGCAGCGCGAACGGACCATACGAGCAGTACTTC. As protein: CASSANGPYEQYF. The chain links TRBV9 to TRBJ2-7, with D hard to call. Deletions cut 3 bases from V and 4 bases from J, with 11 bases between. Germline CDR1 reads SGDLS; CDR2 reads YYNGEE. The length of the CDR3 is 13 residues.

This rearrangement joins TRBV12-3 or TRBV12-4 to TRBJ2-1, with 7 bases fitting TRBD1. The CDR3 is 18 residues long. V lost 4 bases and J lost 0; bases outside the gene matches: 12. This CDR3 reads CASSSIQVRGSSYNEQFF. The CDR3 nucleotides are TGTGCCAGCAGTTCAATCCAGGTCAGGGGGAGCTCCTACAATGAGCAGTTCTTC.

This clonotype has at least ten counts. The CDR3 sequence: CASSTPEGGRGGPYNEQFF. CDR3 nucleotides: TGTGCCAGCAGCACACCAGAAGGCGGGAGAGGAGGCCCCTACAATGAGCAGTTCTTC. This rearrangement joins TRBV9 to TRBJ2-1; 7 bases are shared with TRBD2. Looked up from germline, CDR1 is SGDLS and CDR2 is YYNGEE. The V gene end was trimmed by 4 bases and the J gene end by 2 bases; junction bases not matched to a gene: 18. CDR3 length: 19 amino acids.

This chain joins TRBV6-1 and TRBJ2-3; 9 bases are shared with TRBD2. CDR1 MNHNS and CDR2 SASEGT come from the germline V gene. The CDR3 totals 18 residues. V shed 7 bases, J shed 4 bases, and the junction held 18 bases outside the gene matches. This chain's CDR3 is CASTNKGLAGTVADTQYF. CDR3 nucleotides: TGTGCCAGCACCAACAAAGGGCTAGCGGGAACCGTGGCAGATACGCAGTATTTT.

The rearrangement links TRBV20-1 to TRBJ2-7, with D tentatively TRBD1 or TRBD2 (5 bases each). Per the germline V gene, CDR1 is DFQATT and CDR2 is SNEGSKA (reference sequence). The V gene lost 3 bases and the J gene lost 0 bases, with 15 bases spanning the gap. The CDR3 spans 15 residues. The CDR3 DNA reads as TGCAGTGCTAGGCCGGGACCTCCTTCCTCCTACGAGCAGTACTTC. Translation gives CSARPGPPSSYEQYF.

This clonotype was found many times. This chain uses TRBV11-1 with TRBJ1-3; TRBD1 aligns across 9 bases. The germline gives CDR1 SGHAT, CDR2 FQDESV (reference sequence). V shed 5 bases and J 3 bases; nucleotides not matched to a gene: 5. This CDR3 has 15 residues. The CDR3 sequence is CASSLTGGLGNTIYF. As DNA, the CDR3 is TGTGCCAGCAGCCTCACAGGGGGCCTTGGAAACACCATATATTTT.

This clonotype was found many times. The chain employs TRBV12-3 or TRBV12-4 and TRBJ2-1; 9 bases match TRBD2. V trimming: 7 bases; J trimming: 7 bases; junction bases outside the gene matches: 14. The CDR3 sequence is 16 residues long. DNA for the CDR3: TGTGCCAGCACCTTCCAAGGGCGGGAGGGTGTGAATGAGCAGTTCTTC. Encoded protein: CASTFQGREGVNEQFF.

Many counts were recorded for this clonotype. The chain uses TRBV7-3 and TRBJ1-1, with TRBD1 matching over 8 bases. The germline V gene encodes CDR1 SGHTA and CDR2 FQGTGA. Trimming removed 3 bases from V and 0 bases from J; junction bases left unmatched: 0. The CDR3 has 14 residues. In DNA form, the CDR3 reads TGTGCCAGCAGCTTGGACAGGGTGAACACTGAAGCTTTCTTT. It encodes CASSLDRVNTEAFF.

V and J are TRBV27 and TRBJ2-1; 7 nucleotides match TRBD1. V gave up 3 bases and J gave up 9 bases; unmatched junction bases: 5. The CDR3 has 13 residues. CDR1 MNHEY and CDR2 SMNVEV come from the germline V gene (reference sequence). CDR3 loop: CASSLRSGGEQFF. The CDR3 nucleotides are TGTGCCAGCAGTTTGAGGTCAGGGGGTGAGCAGTTCTTC.

The chain recombines TRBV20-1 with TRBJ2-7; TRBD2 matches at 9 bases. CDR1 is DFQATT and CDR2 is SNEGSKA in the germline V gene (reference sequence). This CDR3 region has 15 residues. Unmatched junction bases numbered 9, after V lost 0 bases and J lost 6 bases. DNA for the CDR3: TGCAGTGCTAGAGATCGGGCGGGGGGGCCTCCCGAGCAGTACTTC. Its translation: CSARDRAGGPPEQYF.

There are a few counts of this clonotype. The J gene is TRBJ2-1, the V gene TRBV9; 8 bases line up with TRBD2. The CDR3 totals 16 residues. V lost 0 bases, J lost 2 bases, and 4 bases stayed unmatched. The germline CDR1 and CDR2 sequences are SGDLS and YYNGEE. The CDR3 is CASSVGTSRTYNEQFF. The CDR3 DNA follows: TGTGCCAGCAGCGTAGGGACTAGCCGAACCTACAATGAGCAGTTCTTC.